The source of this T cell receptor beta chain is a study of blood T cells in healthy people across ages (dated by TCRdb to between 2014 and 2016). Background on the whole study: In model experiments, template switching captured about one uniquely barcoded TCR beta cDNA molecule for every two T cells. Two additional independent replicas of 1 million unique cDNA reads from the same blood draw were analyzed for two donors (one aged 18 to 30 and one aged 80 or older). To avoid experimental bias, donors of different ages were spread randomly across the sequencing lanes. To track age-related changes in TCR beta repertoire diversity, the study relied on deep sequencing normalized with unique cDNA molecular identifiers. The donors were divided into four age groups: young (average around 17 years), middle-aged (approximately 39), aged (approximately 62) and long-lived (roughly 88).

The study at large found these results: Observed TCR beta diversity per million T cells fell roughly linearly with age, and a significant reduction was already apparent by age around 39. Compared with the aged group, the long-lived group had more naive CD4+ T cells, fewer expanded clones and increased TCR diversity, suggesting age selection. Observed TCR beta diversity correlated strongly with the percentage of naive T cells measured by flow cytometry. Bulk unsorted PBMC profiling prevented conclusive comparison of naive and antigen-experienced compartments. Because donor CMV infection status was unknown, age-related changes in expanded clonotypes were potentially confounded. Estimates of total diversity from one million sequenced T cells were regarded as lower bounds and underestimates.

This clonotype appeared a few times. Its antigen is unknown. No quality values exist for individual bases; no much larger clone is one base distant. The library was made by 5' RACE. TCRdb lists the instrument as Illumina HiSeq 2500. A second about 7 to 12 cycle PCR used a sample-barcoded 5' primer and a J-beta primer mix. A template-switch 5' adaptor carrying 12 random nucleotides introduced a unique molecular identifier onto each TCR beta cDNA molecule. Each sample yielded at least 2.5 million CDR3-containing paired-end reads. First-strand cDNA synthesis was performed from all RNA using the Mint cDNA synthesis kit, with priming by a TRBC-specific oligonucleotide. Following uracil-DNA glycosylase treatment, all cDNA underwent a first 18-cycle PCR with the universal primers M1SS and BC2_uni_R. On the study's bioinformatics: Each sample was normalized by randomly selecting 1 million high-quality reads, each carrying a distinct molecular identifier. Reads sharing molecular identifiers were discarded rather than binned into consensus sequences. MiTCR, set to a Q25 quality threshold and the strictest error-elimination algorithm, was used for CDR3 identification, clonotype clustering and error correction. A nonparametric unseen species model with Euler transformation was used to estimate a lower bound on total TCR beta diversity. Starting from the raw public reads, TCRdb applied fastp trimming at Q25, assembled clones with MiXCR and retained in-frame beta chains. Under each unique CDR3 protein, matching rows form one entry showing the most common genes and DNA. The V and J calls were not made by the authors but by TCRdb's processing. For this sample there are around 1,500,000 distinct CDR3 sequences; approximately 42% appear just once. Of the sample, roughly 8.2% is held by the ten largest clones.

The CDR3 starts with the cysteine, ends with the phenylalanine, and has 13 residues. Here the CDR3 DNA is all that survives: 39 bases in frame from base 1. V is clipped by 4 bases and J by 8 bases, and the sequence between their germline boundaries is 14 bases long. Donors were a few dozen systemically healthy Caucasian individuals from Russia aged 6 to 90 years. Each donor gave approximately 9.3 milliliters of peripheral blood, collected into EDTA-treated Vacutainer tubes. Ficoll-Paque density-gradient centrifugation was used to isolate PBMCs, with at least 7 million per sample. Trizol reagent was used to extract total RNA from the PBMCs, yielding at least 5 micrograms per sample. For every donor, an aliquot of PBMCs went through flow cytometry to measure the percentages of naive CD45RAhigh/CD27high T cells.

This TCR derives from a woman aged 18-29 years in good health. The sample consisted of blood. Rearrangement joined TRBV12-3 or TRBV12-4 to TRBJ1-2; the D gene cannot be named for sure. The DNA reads TGTGCCAGCAGTTATTCCCGGGAGGGAGGCTACACCTTC. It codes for CASSYSREGGYTF.